This T cell receptor (beta chain) is from a study of shared clonotypes between healthy human individuals. The healthy adult donors were HIV-negative and reported no recent acute infections or vaccinations. Only Caucasian adults living in Nashville, Tennessee made up the donor group. V lost 8 bases, J lost 7 bases, and 6 bases stayed unmatched. The CDR3 is 14 residues long. CDR1 is MNHNY, CDR2 SVGAGI, per germline (reference sequence). Deep was the level at which the assay was run. Sorted-subset replicate PCRs used 150 to 200 ng of genomic DNA. This amount corresponded to about 30,000 T cell genomes. Profiling relied on immunoSEQ multiplex PCR, and the TCRdb table lists in-frame clones only, not all of them. This table has over 850,000 clones, more than 75% appearing once. Only one count was recorded for this clone.

This TCR came from a man aged 18 to 30 in good health. Some clones in this sample may be carry-over from other donors' samples. The chain carries TRBV6-6 and TRBJ2-3; TRBD2 aligns across 13 bases. The material sequenced was memory CD4+ T cells from PBMCs. Subset indicated: CD45RA-negative fraction. CDR3 region: CASGGLAGTNTQYF. The CDR3 bases are TGTGCCAGCGGGGGACTAGCGGGAACGAATACGCAGTATTTT.